One T cell receptor (beta chain) is described in this entry. Data came from immunoSEQ multiplex PCR; TCRdb stores just in-frame clones and leaves some out. Altogether about 150,000 clones are present, 93% being singletons, with the ten largest covering under 2.5%. The data were taken from a study of control samples from healthy donors and cancer patients. This CDR3 is 15 amino acids long. Germline lookup yields CDR1 MGHDK and CDR2 SYGVNS. V lost 6 bases and J 10 bases, leaving 21 bases between the germline ends. The gene calls are TRBV25-1 and TRBJ1-4; TRBD1 is a possible D gene (5 bases). The sequenced sample consisted of blood. This TCR was recovered from a man between 45 and 60 years old in good health. CDR3 sequence (DNA): TGTGCCAGCAGCCAAATGGGGGGACCGGGAGCAAAACTGTTTTTT. Translated, it gives CASSQMGGPGAKLFF.